This T cell receptor (beta chain) emerged from a study of beta chain features in type 1 diabetes. Study results and limitations: Type 1 diabetes patients had VDJ junctions that carried fewer insertions and more deletions. Patients and controls would be equally affected if PCR favored shorter templates. People with Type 1 diabetes carried modestly yet significantly shorter TCRB CDR3s in all four CD4+ subsets. cDNA-based reads could over-represent cells with high TCR expression.

The isolated RNA, all of it, was reverse transcribed, so expressed TCRB transcripts were what got sequenced. The protocol was immunoSEQ multiplex PCR, while the TCRdb copy is restricted to in-frame clones and leaves out a portion. The sample lists 200,000 to 250,000 clones, 16% seen once, with more than 0.075% in the top ten. This clone was detected only a few times. Antigen specificity is unknown. The CDR3 length is 13 residues. The germline gives CDR1 MNHNS, CDR2 SASEGT. Deletions cut 7 bases from V and 7 bases from J, with 13 bases between. This TCR was recovered from a man between 25 and 39 years old with type 1 diabetes. The sample comprised naive CD4+ T cells from blood. This sequence joins TRBV6-1 and TRBJ2-2, with D possibly matching TRBD1 (5 bases). CDR3 nucleotides: TGTGCCAGCAAAGGGGTTTTCGGCGGGGAGCTGTTTTTT. This gives the protein CASKGVFGGELFF.